A selection of T cell receptor beta chains follows, all from one sample in a study of T cells in Graves' hyperthyroidism and ophthalmopathy. From the multiplex PCR reads, TCRdb called clonotypes with MiXCR, one entry per CDR3 protein. The sample shows 540,000 or so distinct CDR3 sequences, 15% to 17% of them seen only once. The material sequenced was blood. The source is a woman aged 25 to 39 with Graves' hyperthyroidism. Both conserved end residues are part of each CDR3. A D gene is named only where the DNA matches it firmly. For some rows the clone size is stated as once, few or many, or as a class when expanded; others skip it.

clone_size	v_call	d_call	j_call	cdr3_nt	cdr3_aa
NA	TRBV10-3	NA	TRBJ2-7	TGTGCCATCAGGGACAATCCGGGACCCACCTACGAGCAGTACTTC	CAIRDNPGPTYEQYF
NA	TRBV5-1	NA	TRBJ2-2	TGCGCCAGCAGCTTGGCTGAGGGATCGAACACCGGGGAGCTGTTTTTT	CASSLAEGSNTGELFF
many	TRBV12-3/TRBV12-4	TRBD2	TRBJ2-7	TGTGCCAGCAGCCTAGCGGGACTCTACGAGCAGTACTTC	CASSLAGLYEQYF
few	TRBV14	TRBD1	TRBJ1-5	TGTGCCAGCAGCCAAAGGCGGGACAGCAAAAATAAAGCCCAGCATTTT	CASSQRRDSKNKAQHF
many	TRBV11-2	TRBD1	TRBJ1-2	TGTGCCAGCAGCCCCGACAGGGTCGGGTCCTATGGCTACACCTTC	CASSPDRVGSYGYTF
NA	TRBV7-8	TRBD2	TRBJ2-1	TGTGCCAGCAGCTTAGCTGTGCAACTGGGACTAGCGGGAGGGCCTGAGCAGTTCTTC	CASSLAVQLGLAGGPEQFF
few	TRBV6-1	NA	TRBJ1-3	TGTGCCAGCTTTAACCTCTCTGGAAACACCATATATTTT	CASFNLSGNTIYF
NA	TRBV6-5	TRBD2	TRBJ2-4	TGTGCCAGCAGTTACCCGGGCGGGAGGGACGACATTCAGTACTTC	CASSYPGGRDDIQYF
many	TRBV7-2	NA	TRBJ1-5	TGTGCCAGCAGCTTAGGCCCGGGGGCAAACAATCAGCCCCAGCATTTT	CASSLGPGANNQPQHF
NA	TRBV12-3/TRBV12-4	TRBD2	TRBJ2-1	TGTGCCAGCTCCGTCCTAGCGGGAGGAATGACCTACAATGAGCAGTTCTTC	CASSVLAGGMTYNEQFF
few	TRBV4-1	NA	TRBJ2-6	TGCGCCAGCAGCCAAGAGCCGTGGGGGTCTGGGGCCAACGTCCTGACTTTC	CASSQEPWGSGANVLTF
many	TRBV15	NA	TRBJ2-7	TGTGCCACCAGCAGAGATCTGGGCAGGGAGTCGTACGAGCAGTACTTC	CATSRDLGRESYEQYF
NA	TRBV20-1	NA	TRBJ1-6	TGCAGTGCTAGAGATTCGAATAATTCACCCCTCCACTTT	CSARDSNNSPLHF
once	TRBV11-1	NA	TRBJ2-2	TGTGCCAGCAGCTTAAGAGGCCCCATTACAGGGAGTATCACCGGGGAGCTGTTTTTT	CASSLRGPITGSITGELFF
many	TRBV27	TRBD2	TRBJ2-7	TGTGCCAGCGGGGGGGGATCCGAGCAGTACTTC	CASGGGSEQYF
NA	TRBV27	NA	TRBJ2-1	TGTGCCAGCAGTTGGGATGTGAGAGCAAATGAGCAGTTCTTC	CASSWDVRANEQFF
NA	TRBV10-3	TRBD2	TRBJ2-7	TGTGCCACGCTTGGGGAACTAGCGGGAGACGAGCAGTACTTC	CATLGELAGDEQYF
NA	TRBV28	NA	TRBJ1-5	TGTGCCAGCAGCCCAAATTCCCGGAATGGCCAGCATTTT	CASSPNSRNGQHF
many	TRBV10-3	NA	TRBJ2-7	TGTGCCATCAGTGTGGGGGTCTACGAGCAGTACTTC	CAISVGVYEQYF
many	TRBV20-1	NA	TRBJ1-2	TGCAGTGCCCAGGGTGCCAACTATGGCTACACCTTC	CSAQGANYGYTF
NA	TRBV15	TRBD1	TRBJ2-7	TGTGCCACCAGCACCTACAGGGGATCACTTTACGAGCAGTACTTC	CATSTYRGSLYEQYF
many	TRBV29-1	NA	TRBJ2-7	TGCAGCGTTGTTTCGGCCTACCTAGGCGAGCAGTACTTC	CSVVSAYLGEQYF
few	TRBV5-1	NA	TRBJ1-3	TGCGCCAGCAGCCCGGATTACTCTGGAAACACCATATATTTT	CASSPDYSGNTIYF
NA	TRBV29-1	TRBD2	TRBJ2-1	TGCAGCGTTCCCCCACTAGCGGGGTTCAATGAGCAGTTCTTC	CSVPPLAGFNEQFF
few	TRBV11-2	NA	TRBJ2-5	TGTGCCAGCAGCTTTTATTTACAAGAGACCCAGTACTTC	CASSFYLQETQYF
many	TRBV5-1	NA	TRBJ2-1	TGCGCCAGCAGCTTCCGGAATACCCCCAATGAGCAGTTCTTC	CASSFRNTPNEQFF
few	TRBV28	NA	TRBJ1-4	TGTGCCAGCAGTTTATTGACGGGGGCAGGGTCGTCTAATGAAAAACTGTTTTTT	CASSLLTGAGSSNEKLFF
few	TRBV20-1	NA	TRBJ1-1	TGCAGTGCTCCCAACGAGGGCACTGAAGCTTTCTTT	CSAPNEGTEAFF
NA	TRBV7-7	TRBD2	TRBJ2-2	TGTGCCAGCAGCCCCCGTAGGCGGCGGGAGCCCCCCGGGGAGCTGTTTTTT	CASSPRRRREPPGELFF
many	TRBV7-2	NA	TRBJ1-2	TGTGCCAGCAGCTTAGGCTCAGGGGCGGTAAACTATGGCTACACCTTC	CASSLGSGAVNYGYTF
many	TRBV3-1	NA	TRBJ2-5	TGTGCCAGCAGTTCACAGGGAATCCAAGAGACCCAGTACTTC	CASSSQGIQETQYF
many	TRBV29-1	NA	TRBJ1-1	TGCAGCGTTAGAGTTCCAGCGGGGGCTGAAGCTTTCTTT	CSVRVPAGAEAFF
few	TRBV19	NA	TRBJ1-5	TGTGCCAGTAGTAGACAGATCAATCAGCCCCAGCATTTT	CASSRQINQPQHF
many	TRBV12-3/TRBV12-4	NA	TRBJ1-2	TGTGCCAGCAGCGCTGCGGACGGAGACTATGGCTACACCTTC	CASSAADGDYGYTF
NA	TRBV6-1	NA	TRBJ1-6	TGTGCCAGCAGTGTCCCTCAGGGCACTTGGAGTTCACCCCTCCACTTT	CASSVPQGTWSSPLHF
many	TRBV2	NA	TRBJ1-2	TGTGCCAGCAGTACAACCGGGACCGTGGGCTACACCTTC	CASSTTGTVGYTF
NA	TRBV9	NA	TRBJ2-2	TGTGCCAGCAATCAGGGGCAGAACACCGGGGAGCTGTTTTTT	CASNQGQNTGELFF
few	TRBV20-1	TRBD1	TRBJ1-2	TGCAGTGCTAGAGCTACAGGGGAAGAAGGCTACACCTTC	CSARATGEEGYTF
many	TRBV6-1	NA	TRBJ2-7	TGTGCCAGCAGATCCGGGACAAGTTCATCCTGGGTCTACGAGCAGTACTTC	CASRSGTSSSWVYEQYF
NA	TRBV12-5	NA	TRBJ1-5	TGTGCTAGTGGTTTGGGACGTACCGGGCCGCGGGGTCAGCCCCAGCATTTT	CASGLGRTGPRGQPQHF
many	TRBV6-1	NA	TRBJ1-1	TGTGCCAGCAGTGAATGGGAAGTTTACACTGAAGCTTTCTTT	CASSEWEVYTEAFF
many	TRBV20-1	NA	TRBJ1-1	TGCAGTGCTAGAGATCCGGCGAAGAGTTTGAACACTGAAGCTTTCTTT	CSARDPAKSLNTEAFF
NA	TRBV6-5	NA	TRBJ1-5	TGTGCCAGCAGTTACAGGGGTAGAAATAGCAATCAGCCCCAGCATTTT	CASSYRGRNSNQPQHF
many	TRBV7-9	TRBD1	TRBJ2-1	TGTGCCAGCAGCGAAAGGGGACAGGGCTACAATGAGCAGTTCTTC	CASSERGQGYNEQFF
NA	TRBV19	TRBD2	TRBJ2-7	TGTGCCAGTAGTATAGATAAGGCGCCGACGGGAGGGGAGCAGTACTTC	CASSIDKAPTGGEQYF
NA	TRBV7-7	TRBD2	TRBJ2-3	TGTGCCAGCAGCTTGGGACTAGCGACTAGCACAGATACGCAGTATTTT	CASSLGLATSTDTQYF
NA	TRBV18	TRBD1	TRBJ2-1	TGTGCCGGCTCACCAACGGGACAGCGAAACAATGAGCAGTTCTTC	CAGSPTGQRNNEQFF
once	TRBV20-1	TRBD2	TRBJ2-7	TGCAGTGCTGAGGGACTAGCGCGCTCCTACGAGCAGTACTTC	CSAEGLARSYEQYF
NA	TRBV6-5	TRBD2	TRBJ2-5	TGTGCCAGCAGTTATGTAGCGGGAGACCAAGAGACCCAGTACTTC	CASSYVAGDQETQYF
many	TRBV12-3/TRBV12-4	NA	TRBJ1-5	TGTGCCAGCAGCCGGATGGGTTTGAGCAATCAGCCCCAGCATTTT	CASSRMGLSNQPQHF
NA	TRBV12-3/TRBV12-4	NA	TRBJ2-2	TGTGCCAGCAGTATCGCCGGGACTCGCACCGGGGAGCTGTTTTTT	CASSIAGTRTGELFF
NA	TRBV12-3/TRBV12-4	TRBD1	TRBJ1-5	TGTGCCGGCAGGGGACAGAACAATCAGCCCCAGCATTTT	CAGRGQNNQPQHF
many	TRBV7-3	NA	TRBJ2-2	TGTGCCAGCAGCTTAAAAATCGGACGGATGAACACCGGGGAGCTGTTTTTT	CASSLKIGRMNTGELFF
NA	TRBV19	TRBD1	TRBJ1-6	TGTGCCAGTAGTTCGTCCGGGACAGGGGGCTGGTCACCCCTCCACTTT	CASSSSGTGGWSPLHF
NA	TRBV12-5	NA	TRBJ1-3	TGTGCTAGTGGTTTGGTAGACACCATATATTTT	CASGLVDTIYF
NA	TRBV28	NA	TRBJ2-2	TGTGCCAGCATTAGCGGCCAACTGACCGGGGAGCTGTTTTTT	CASISGQLTGELFF
few	TRBV10-3	TRBD1	TRBJ1-2	TGTGCCATCAAATTTGAAGAAGCGGACAGGAATGGCTACACCTTC	CAIKFEEADRNGYTF
many	TRBV7-2	NA	TRBJ1-2	TGTGCCAGCAGCTTAGCGGTGACAGCCTCGAACTATGGCTACACCTTC	CASSLAVTASNYGYTF
many	TRBV5-5	TRBD1	TRBJ2-3	TGTGCCAGCAGCCGAATTTGGGACAGGGAAACAGATACGCAGTATTTT	CASSRIWDRETDTQYF
many	TRBV5-1	NA	TRBJ1-5	TGCGCCAGCAGCTTGCAGCCCGGGGGCAATCAGCCCCAGCATTTT	CASSLQPGGNQPQHF